Below, one TCR beta chain is given with its context. Only in-frame clones appear in the TCRdb table, and some are missing; sequencing was by immunoSEQ multiplex PCR. The data show about 70,000 clones, around 88% seen once. The source of the sample is a study of blood T cell repertoires in COVID-19. Study background: Spain, Italy and the United States supplied samples that represented acute and convalescent COVID-19. T cells, B-cell-depleted T cells, or PBMCs supplied cDNA or gDNA.

Germline lookup yields CDR1 KGHSH and CDR2 LQKENI. This CDR3 is built from 14 residues. The V gene lost 6 bases and the J gene lost 6 bases, with 18 bases spanning the gap. Sample: peripheral blood. This chain links TRBV18 with TRBJ2-7; tentative D call: TRBD1 (6 bases). This clonotype was obtained from a human donor in a cohort sampled during active COVID-19. The DNA of the CDR3 is TGTGCCAGCTCCGTCCAACAGGGACGAAGCGAGCAGTACTTC. Encoded protein: CASSVQQGRSEQYF.